One and the same sample provided the 31 T cell receptor beta chains below, sequenced in a study of T cell responses to AZD1222 COVID-19 vaccine. Clones were read by immunoSEQ multiplex PCR, and TCRdb kept only the in-frame ones, dropping some. The sample shows 90,000 to 120,000 clones, about nine tenths of them seen only once. This specimen consisted of peripheral blood, obtained on day 0 of AZD1222 vaccination. The receptors stem from an adult in good health.

V and J are TRBV18 and TRBJ1-2, with TRBD1 identical over 7 bases. The germline CDR1 and CDR2 sequences are KGHSH and LQKENI. There are 16 residues in the CDR3. The J segment lost 0 bases and the V segment lost 4 bases, leaving 8 bases of the junction unmatched. CDR3 sequence reads: CASSRGQAATNYGYTF. The CDR3 DNA is TGTGCCAGCTCACGCGGACAGGCTGCTACTAACTATGGCTACACCTTC. Full variable domain (missing parts from reference TRBV18 and TRBJ1-2): NAGVMQNPRHLVRRRGQEARLRCSPMKGHSHVYWYRQLPEEGLKFMVYLQKENIIDESGMPKERFSAEFPKEGPSILRIQQVVRGDSAAYFCASSRGQAATNYGYTFGSGTRLTVV.

As to this clone: Other DNA sequences in the sample encode the same CDR3. This rearrangement joins TRBV20-1 to TRBJ2-1, with TRBD2 matching 12 bases. Germline V gene sequence: CDR1 DFQATT, CDR2 SNEGSKA (reference sequence). This CDR3 region has 17 residues. Trimming took 6 bases from V and 8 from J; bases not matched to a gene: 17. CDR3 protein: CSASPTSGSIESYEQFF. The CDR3 DNA reads as TGCAGTGCCAGTCCGACTAGCGGGAGCATTGAATCTTATGAGCAGTTCTTC.

This chain connects TRBV5-8 to TRBJ1-2, with TRBD1 matching 11 bases. The CDR3 runs to 14 residues. J gave up 7 bases and V 4 bases, and 6 bases lay outside the gene matches. Germline loops: CDR1 SGHTS, CDR2 YDEGEE. CDR3 nucleotide sequence: TGTGCCAGCAGCCAGGACAGGGGGCGGGTTGGCTACACCTTC. Translation: CASSQDRGRVGYTF.

This clone has just one count. J is TRBJ2-1 and V is TRBV9, with D maybe TRBD2 (5 bases). V was trimmed by 3 bases and J by 4 bases, leaving 17 bases between them. Germline CDR1 and CDR2: SGDLS and YYNGEE. This CDR3 is 16 amino acids long. CDR3 DNA sequence: TGTGCCAGCAGCGGTCGCCGACTACCGCATTACAATGAGCAGTTCTTC. Its protein product is CASSGRRLPHYNEQFF. Looking up the rest from reference TRBV9 and TRBJ2-1 gives the full variable domain: DSGVTQTPKHLITATGQRVTLRCSPRSGDLSVYWYQQSLDQGLQFLIQYYNGEERAKGNILERFSAQQFPDLHSELNLSSLELGDSALYFCASSGRRLPHYNEQFFGPGTRLTVL.

The chain employs TRBV7-2 and TRBJ2-3; 11 nucleotides match TRBD2. The V gene end was trimmed by 1 base and the J gene end by 6 bases; junction bases not matched to a gene: 9. There are 17 residues in the CDR3. Germline CDR1 SGHTA, CDR2 FQGNSA. The CDR3 loop reads CASSLDLAGGRRDTQYF. For the CDR3, the DNA is TGTGCCAGCAGCTTAGACCTAGCGGGGGGACGAAGGGATACGCAGTATTTT.

V usage is TRBV6-6 and J usage is TRBJ1-6; D remains unclear. This CDR3 region has 14 residues. Germline V lookup: CDR1 MNHNY, CDR2 SVGAGI (reference sequence). V lost 2 bases and J lost 7, with 9 bases in between. The CDR3 nucleotides are TGTGCCAGCAGTTACGCGACGGAAAATTCACCCCTCCACTTT. This codes for CASSYATENSPLHF.

The gene calls are TRBV7-3 and TRBJ2-2, with D tentatively TRBD2 (5 bases). This CDR3 is 13 amino acids long. V shed 2 bases and J shed 5 bases, with 6 bases lying between them. Germline CDR1 reads SGHTA; CDR2 reads FQGTGA. The CDR3 protein is CASSLGGTGELFF. In DNA form, the CDR3 reads TGTGCCAGCAGCTTAGGAGGTACCGGGGAGCTGTTTTTT.

The rearrangement uses TRBV5-4 and TRBJ1-6; D gene unclear. With 0 bases removed from V and 10 bases from J, the gap between germline ends came to 17 bases. There are 16 residues in the CDR3. Germline V gene lookup returns CDR1 SGHNT and CDR2 YYREEE (reference sequence). This CDR3 is CASSLAGSRRRSPLHF. DNA of the CDR3: TGTGCCAGCAGCTTGGCGGGGAGCCGCCGTCGATCACCCCTCCACTTT.

V gene TRBV7-2 combines with J gene TRBJ1-4; 8 bases align to TRBD1. V lost 1 base to trimming and J lost 8 bases; unmatched junction nucleotides: 12. CDR1 is SGHTA and CDR2 is FQGNSA in the germline V gene. This CDR3 has 17 residues. CDR3 nucleotide sequence: TGTGCCAGCAGCTTAGTGCAGGGGGCGCGGATCCACGAAAAACTGTTTTTT. This translates into CASSLVQGARIHEKLFF.

The J gene is TRBJ1-4, the V gene TRBV6-2 or TRBV6-3; D is undetermined. CDR3 length: 14 amino acids. Germline loops: CDR1 MNHEY, CDR2 SVGEGT. V was shortened by 5 bases and J by 3 bases, with 10 bases between the two germline ends. CDR3 bases: TGTGCCAGCAGTAAAGGACGGGCTAATGAAAAACTGTTTTTT. As protein: CASSKGRANEKLFF.

CDR3 residues: CASSHSERDGSYEQYF. In DNA form, the CDR3 reads TGTGCCAGCAGCCACTCCGAGCGGGATGGTTCCTACGAGCAGTACTTC. The chain combines TRBV4-2 with TRBJ2-7; 7 bases are shared with TRBD2. The CDR3 is 16 residues long. The V gene end was trimmed by 3 bases and the J gene end by 1 base; junction bases not matched to a gene: 9. Germline CDR1 and CDR2: LGHNA and YNFKEQ.

This clone is medium-sized in the sample. V usage is TRBV6-5 and J usage is TRBJ2-1; the match to TRBD2 covers 7 bases. The CDR3 extends over 14 amino acids. Trimming took 10 bases from V and 9 from J; bases not matched to a gene: 15. Germline V gene data show CDR1 as MNHEY and CDR2 as SVGAGI. The CDR3 DNA follows: TGTGCCATCACTCCTGGGGGGGAGGGCCGTGAGCAGTTCTTC. Translation gives CAITPGGEGREQFF.

This clone was seen just once. J is TRBJ1-2 and V is TRBV29-1, with TRBD1 identical over 7 bases. Germline trimming cut 7 bases from V and 7 bases from J; bases unmatched to any gene: 12. The CDR3 contains 13 residues. Looked up from germline, CDR1 is SQVTM and CDR2 is ANQGSEA. The CDR3 spells CSGQGDPLSGYTF. DNA of the CDR3: TGCAGCGGTCAGGGGGACCCCCTATCTGGCTACACCTTC.

This clone was seen only once. This chain links TRBV12-5 with TRBJ1-5; no firm D call. The CDR3 has 11 residues. Looked up from germline, CDR1 is LGHNT and CDR2 is FRNRAP. Trimming stripped 5 bases from V and 9 bases from J, with 8 bases between. The CDR3 bases are TGTGCTAGTGGTCCCCTGGGGCCCCAGCATTTT. This translates into CASGPLGPQHF.

The rearrangement uses TRBV6-5 and TRBJ2-7; TRBD1 aligns across 7 bases. CDR3 size: 14 residues. The junction had 4 bases not matched to a gene; V was cut back by 0 bases and J by 5 bases. Per germline, CDR1 MNHEY and CDR2 SVGAGI. Written as DNA, the CDR3 is TGTGCCAGCAGTTACTCGACAGGGTGGAACGAGCAGTACTTC. This sequence encodes CASSYSTGWNEQYF.

This rearrangement joins TRBV7-2 to TRBJ2-7, with a possible D match to TRBD1 (6 bases). V lost 2 bases to trimming and J lost 7 bases, with 12 bases between them. The CDR3 spans 13 residues. Germline V gene sequence: CDR1 SGHTA, CDR2 FQGNSA. In DNA form, the CDR3 reads TGTGCCAGCAGCTTAACAGGGAGCTTGGAGCAGTACTTC. Translation: CASSLTGSLEQYF.

The V call is TRBV5-1, the J call TRBJ1-3; no definite D call. V dropped 4 bases and J dropped 1 base, with 12 bases sitting between them. The CDR3 consists of 15 residues. Germline values: CDR1 SGHRS, CDR2 YFSETQ. The DNA of the CDR3 is TGCGCCAGCAGCCCTGAAAGTGCGTCTGGAAACACCATATATTTT. It is translated as CASSPESASGNTIYF.

The chain has TRBV6-2 or TRBV6-3 and TRBJ1-5, with 12 positions matching TRBD1. V lost 6 bases, J lost 2 bases, and 14 bases stayed unmatched. The CDR3 runs to 19 residues. Germline V lookup: CDR1 MNHEY, CDR2 SVGEGT. In DNA, the CDR3 is TGTGCCAGCAGCAGTCTCCGGGACAGGGGGCAGATAGGCAATCAGCCCCAGCATTTT. Its translation is CASSSLRDRGQIGNQPQHF.

The chain couples TRBV7-6 to TRBJ2-1; 11 nucleotides agree with TRBD2. Germline CDR1 reads SGHVS; CDR2 reads FNYEAQ. Losses at the gene ends were 3 bases for V and 10 bases for J; bases not matched to a gene: 8. This CDR3 region has 15 residues. This chain's CDR3 is CASSFGTSGVREQFF. DNA of the CDR3: TGTGCCAGCAGCTTCGGGACTAGCGGCGTCCGGGAGCAGTTCTTC.

This clone has more than one count but fewer than ten. The chain recombines TRBV4-3 with TRBJ1-5; 10 nucleotides line up with TRBD1. The CDR3 is 18 amino acids. Trimming at V came to 0 bases and at J to 8 bases, leaving 13 bases not matched to a gene. CDR1 LGHNA and CDR2 YSLEER come from the germline V gene. The CDR3 DNA reads as TGCGCCAGCAGCCAAGATCCACCGGGACAGGGGATTGTGGAGCCCCAGCATTTT. This sequence encodes CASSQDPPGQGIVEPQHF.

CDR3 residues: CASSPGAFSYEQYF. In DNA, the CDR3 is TGTGCCAGCTCACCGGGGGCTTTCTCCTACGAGCAGTACTTC. The chain carries TRBV18 and TRBJ2-7, with D possibly being TRBD1 (6 bases). The CDR3 consists of 14 residues. V dropped 3 bases and J dropped 0 bases, with 9 bases sitting between them. Germline CDR1 and CDR2: KGHSH and LQKENI.

The rearrangement joins TRBV27 to TRBJ2-1; either TRBD1 or TRBD2 may fit D (6 bases each). Trimming stripped 3 bases from V and 4 bases from J, with 10 bases between. This CDR3 has 14 amino acids. CDR1 MNHEY and CDR2 SMNVEV come from the germline V gene (reference sequence). The DNA of the CDR3 is TGTGCCAGCAGTTTCCGGGGGCCTTACAATGAGCAGTTCTTC. Translation: CASSFRGPYNEQFF.

This clone showed up just a few times. This chain uses TRBV19 with TRBJ1-5; TRBD1 might be the D (5 bases). Germline V lookup: CDR1 LNHDA, CDR2 SQIVND (reference sequence). The CDR3 loop spans 16 amino acids. With 6 bases removed from V and 5 bases from J, the gap between germline ends came to 20 bases. As DNA, the CDR3 is TGTGCCAGTAGCCCCCTCCGGACACTGTGGGATCAGCCCCAGCATTTT. Protein: CASSPLRTLWDQPQHF.

The chain couples TRBV7-3 to TRBJ2-5; D call uncertain. CDR1 SGHTA and CDR2 FQGTGA come from the germline V gene. Trimming pared 0 bases from V and 1 base from J, leaving 12 bases between. This CDR3 is 16 amino acids long. The chain's CDR3 is CASSLTVGPPQETQYF. CDR3 DNA sequence: TGTGCCAGCAGCTTAACAGTAGGGCCTCCCCAAGAGACCCAGTACTTC.

This clone was counted a few times. The CDR3 loop is CASSAGLAGNTDTQYF. The CDR3 DNA follows: TGTGCCAGCAGCGCGGGGCTAGCGGGTAACACAGATACGCAGTATTTT. V gene TRBV6-6 combines with J gene TRBJ2-3, with TRBD2 identical over 8 bases. This CDR3 contains 16 residues. V lost 6 bases, J lost 2 bases, and 10 bases stayed unmatched. Germline V lookup: CDR1 MNHNY, CDR2 SVGAGI (reference sequence).

V and J are TRBV10-1 and TRBJ2-5; no definite D call. Trimming removed 6 bases from V and 2 bases from J, with 7 bases in between. CDR3 length: 12 amino acids. Looked up from germline, CDR1 is WNHNN and CDR2 is SYGVQD (reference sequence). The CDR3 spells CASRAGQETQYF. CDR3 sequence (DNA): TGCGCCAGCAGGGCAGGTCAAGAGACCCAGTACTTC.

V usage is TRBV10-3 and J usage is TRBJ2-7; no clear D. The CDR3 covers 15 residues. V lost 7 bases and J lost 0, with 16 bases in between. The germline gives CDR1 ENHRY, CDR2 SYGVKD. CDR3 coding DNA: TGTGCCATCATGGCCCGACGTAATAGCTCCTACGAGCAGTACTTC. Amino acids: CAIMARRNSSYEQYF.

The V and J genes are TRBV6-2 or TRBV6-3 and TRBJ1-1; D may be TRBD1 (6 bases). The CDR3 sequence is 18 residues long. Germline loops: CDR1 MNHEY, CDR2 SVGEGT. The ends were cut back, 4 bases at V and 0 bases at J, with 21 bases in the middle. CDR3 sequence: CASSLRMQGPGVNTEAFF. CDR3 in DNA: TGTGCCAGCAGTTTACGCATGCAGGGGCCTGGGGTGAACACTGAAGCTTTCTTT.

The chain couples TRBV28 to TRBJ2-5, with D possibly being TRBD1 or TRBD2 (5 bases each). Germline V CDR1 and CDR2: MDHEN, SYDVKM. V gave up 3 bases and J gave up 1 base, with 9 bases separating them. There are 14 residues in the CDR3. CDR3: CASSLGVPQETQYF. The CDR3 DNA is TGTGCCAGCAGTTTGGGGGTCCCCCAAGAGACCCAGTACTTC.

The chain couples TRBV7-2 to TRBJ1-2, with TRBD1 matching 8 bases. The CDR3 spans 13 residues. CDR1 is SGHTA, CDR2 FQGNSA, per germline. V lost 5 bases to trimming and J lost 10 bases; unmatched junction nucleotides: 9. The CDR3 loop reads CASSMGQARPYTF. For the CDR3, the DNA is TGTGCCAGCAGCATGGGACAGGCGCGTCCCTACACCTTC.

The V gene is TRBV7-3, the J gene TRBJ1-1, with D uncertain. Germline V gives CDR1 SGHTA, CDR2 FQGTGA. The CDR3 totals 13 residues. Trimming pared 4 bases from V and 1 base from J, leaving 7 bases between. This CDR3 reads CASSSETNTEAFF. In DNA form, the CDR3 reads TGTGCCAGCAGCTCGGAGACGAACACTGAAGCTTTCTTT.